This section outlines one T cell receptor beta chain sequence together with its context. Its antigen is undetermined. These data are taken from a study of response to subunit inactivated influenza vaccine. TCRdb ran MiXCR on the RT-PCR reads and lists one entry per CDR3 protein. Among about 500,000 distinct CDR3 sequences, about 17% were seen once, and the ten largest hold less than 4%. The CDR3 is made up of 12 amino acids. The ends were cut back, 8 bases at V and 9 bases at J, with 16 bases in the middle. Germline lookup yields CDR1 MNHEY and CDR2 SVGAGI. The study, taken as a whole, reports: The authors suggested that few new T cells are recruited per seasonal influenza vaccination.

The sequence was obtained from a man aged 50 to 75 who received an inactivated influenza vaccine. V is TRBV6-5 and J is TRBJ1-1; D is possibly TRBD1 (5 bases). This specimen consisted of CD4+ T cells sorted from PBMCs, obtained less than 30 months after vaccination. For the CDR3, the DNA is TGTGCCAGCTTGATCATGGGGGGACAAGCTTTCTTT. It yields the protein CASLIMGGQAFF.